The entry below gives a single T cell receptor (beta chain) sequence along with its context. Its target is not known. The protocol was immunoSEQ multiplex PCR, while the TCRdb copy is restricted to in-frame clones and leaves out a portion. The repertoire holds roughly 120,000 clones, 88% seen once, with around 1.9% in the top ten. The record originates from a study of cytomegalovirus exposure and HLA in healthy donors. Findings of the study overall: Some public TCRs appeared in many individuals, while most sequences were rare.

Trimming took 5 bases from V and 4 from J, leaving 17 bases between them. Germline loops: CDR1 SGHVS, CDR2 FQNEAQ. CDR3 size: 15 residues. Specimen: PBMCs. This chain links TRBV7-8 with TRBJ1-2, with D perhaps TRBD1 (6 bases). The source of this sequence is a man aged 18 to 30 in good health and CMV-seronegative. CDR3 in amino acids: CASSLKRTEPYGYTF. CDR3 in DNA: TGTGCCAGCAGCCTAAAAAGGACAGAACCCTATGGCTACACCTTC.